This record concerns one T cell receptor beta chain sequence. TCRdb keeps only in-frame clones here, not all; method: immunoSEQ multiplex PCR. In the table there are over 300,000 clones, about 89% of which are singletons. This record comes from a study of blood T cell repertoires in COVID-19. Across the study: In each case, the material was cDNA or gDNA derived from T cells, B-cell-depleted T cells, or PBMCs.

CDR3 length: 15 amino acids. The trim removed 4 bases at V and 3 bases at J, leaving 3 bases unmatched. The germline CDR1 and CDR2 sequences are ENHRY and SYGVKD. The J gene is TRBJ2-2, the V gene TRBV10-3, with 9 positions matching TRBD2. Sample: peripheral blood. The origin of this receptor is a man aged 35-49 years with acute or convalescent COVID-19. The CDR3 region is CAISVAGADTGELFF. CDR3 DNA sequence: TGTGCCATCAGTGTAGCGGGGGCGGACACCGGGGAGCTGTTTTTT.